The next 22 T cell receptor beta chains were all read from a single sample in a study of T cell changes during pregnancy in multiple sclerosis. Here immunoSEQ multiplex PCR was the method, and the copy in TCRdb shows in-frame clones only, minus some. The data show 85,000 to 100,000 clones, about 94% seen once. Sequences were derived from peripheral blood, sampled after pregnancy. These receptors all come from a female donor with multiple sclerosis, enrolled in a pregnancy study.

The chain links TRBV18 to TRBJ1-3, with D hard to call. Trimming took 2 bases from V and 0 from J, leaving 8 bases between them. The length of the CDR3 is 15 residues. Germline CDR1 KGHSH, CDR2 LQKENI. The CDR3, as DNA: TGTGCCAGCTCACCAGCACTGTTCTCTGGAAACACCATATATTTT. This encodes CASSPALFSGNTIYF. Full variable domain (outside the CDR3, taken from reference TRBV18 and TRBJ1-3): NAGVMQNPRHLVRRRGQEARLRCSPMKGHSHVYWYRQLPEEGLKFMVYLQKENIIDESGMPKERFSAEFPKEGPSILRIQQVVRGDSAAYFCASSPALFSGNTIYFGEGSWLTVV.

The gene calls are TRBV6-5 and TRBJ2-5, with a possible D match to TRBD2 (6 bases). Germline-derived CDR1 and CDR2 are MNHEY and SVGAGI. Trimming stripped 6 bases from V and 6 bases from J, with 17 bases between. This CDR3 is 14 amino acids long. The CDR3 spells CASSHRRRAKTQYF. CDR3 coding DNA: TGTGCCAGCAGCCACCGTCGGAGGGCGAAGACCCAGTACTTC.

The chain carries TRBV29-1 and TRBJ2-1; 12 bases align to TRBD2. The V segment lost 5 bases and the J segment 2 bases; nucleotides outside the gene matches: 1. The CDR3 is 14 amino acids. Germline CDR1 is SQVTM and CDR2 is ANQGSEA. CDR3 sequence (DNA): TGCAGCGTTCTAGCGGGAGGGCCCTACAATGAGCAGTTCTTC. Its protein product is CSVLAGGPYNEQFF.

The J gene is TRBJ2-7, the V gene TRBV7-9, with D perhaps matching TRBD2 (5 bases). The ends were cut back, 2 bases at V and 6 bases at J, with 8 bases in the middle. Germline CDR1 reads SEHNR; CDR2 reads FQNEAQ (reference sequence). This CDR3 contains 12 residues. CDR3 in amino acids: CASSLPGSEQYF. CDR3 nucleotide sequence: TGTGCCAGCAGCTTACCGGGGAGCGAGCAGTACTTC.

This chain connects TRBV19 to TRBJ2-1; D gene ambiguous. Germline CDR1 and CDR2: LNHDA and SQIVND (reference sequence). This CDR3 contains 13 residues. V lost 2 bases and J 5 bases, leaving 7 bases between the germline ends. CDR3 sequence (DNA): TGTGCCAGTAGTATATCGGGTGACAATGAGCAGTTCTTC. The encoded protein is CASSISGDNEQFF.

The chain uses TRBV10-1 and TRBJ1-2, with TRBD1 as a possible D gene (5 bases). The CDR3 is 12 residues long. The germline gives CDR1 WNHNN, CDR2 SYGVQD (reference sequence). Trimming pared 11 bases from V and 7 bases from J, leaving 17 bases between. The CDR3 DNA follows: TGCGCCGTTCAACAGGAACAAGGTGGCTACACCTTC. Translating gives CAVQQEQGGYTF.

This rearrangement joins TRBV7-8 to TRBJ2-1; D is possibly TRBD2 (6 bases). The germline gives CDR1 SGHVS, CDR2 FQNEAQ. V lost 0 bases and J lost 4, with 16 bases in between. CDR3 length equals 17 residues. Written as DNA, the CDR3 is TGTGCCAGCAGCTTAGCCGCTCCGGGACTGATATACAATGAGCAGTTCTTC. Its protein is CASSLAAPGLIYNEQFF.

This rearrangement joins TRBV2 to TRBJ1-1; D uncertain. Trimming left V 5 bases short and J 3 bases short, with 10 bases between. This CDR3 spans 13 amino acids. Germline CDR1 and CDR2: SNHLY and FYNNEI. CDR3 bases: TGTGCCAGCAGTATCGCGTTGCACACTGAAGCTTTCTTT. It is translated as CASSIALHTEAFF.

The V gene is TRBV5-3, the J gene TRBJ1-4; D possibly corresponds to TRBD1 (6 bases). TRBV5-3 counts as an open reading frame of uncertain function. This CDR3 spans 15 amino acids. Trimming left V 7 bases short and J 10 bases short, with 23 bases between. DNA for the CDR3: TGTGCCAGACAGACAGGACAGTCACTTTACGCAAAACTGTTTTTT. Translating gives CARQTGQSLYAKLFF.

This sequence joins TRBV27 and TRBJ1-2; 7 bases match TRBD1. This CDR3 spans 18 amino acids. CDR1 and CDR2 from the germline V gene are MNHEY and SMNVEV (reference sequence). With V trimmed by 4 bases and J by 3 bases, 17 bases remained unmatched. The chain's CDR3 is CASSSNPRRGLVDYGYTF. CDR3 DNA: TGTGCCAGCAGTTCCAATCCGCGCAGGGGGTTAGTTGACTATGGCTACACCTTC.

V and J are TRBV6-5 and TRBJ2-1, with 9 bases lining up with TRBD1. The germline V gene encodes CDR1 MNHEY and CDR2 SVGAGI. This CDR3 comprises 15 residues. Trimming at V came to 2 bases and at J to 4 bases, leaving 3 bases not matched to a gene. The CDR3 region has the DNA TGTGCCAGCAGTTACACGGGACAGGGTTACAATGAGCAGTTCTTC. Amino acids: CASSYTGQGYNEQFF.

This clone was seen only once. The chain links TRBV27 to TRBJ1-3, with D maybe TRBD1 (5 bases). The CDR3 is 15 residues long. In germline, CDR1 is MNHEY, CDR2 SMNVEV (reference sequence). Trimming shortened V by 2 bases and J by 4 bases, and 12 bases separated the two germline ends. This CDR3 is CASSLTGAGGNTIYF. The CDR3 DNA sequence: TGTGCCAGCAGTTTAACGGGCGCAGGGGGAAACACCATATATTTT.

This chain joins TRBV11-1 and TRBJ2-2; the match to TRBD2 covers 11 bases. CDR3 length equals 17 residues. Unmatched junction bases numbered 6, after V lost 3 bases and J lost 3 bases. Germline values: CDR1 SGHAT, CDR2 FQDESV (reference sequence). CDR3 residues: CASSFSSGRRDTGELFF. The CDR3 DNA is TGTGCCAGCAGCTTCTCTAGCGGGAGGCGTGACACCGGGGAGCTGTTTTTT.

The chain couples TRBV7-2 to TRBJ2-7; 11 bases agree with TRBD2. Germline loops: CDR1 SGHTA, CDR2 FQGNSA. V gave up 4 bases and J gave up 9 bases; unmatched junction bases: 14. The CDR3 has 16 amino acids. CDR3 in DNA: TGTGCCAGCAGCTCCTCCAAGACTAGCGGGACTCTACGGCAGTACTTC. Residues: CASSSSKTSGTLRQYF.

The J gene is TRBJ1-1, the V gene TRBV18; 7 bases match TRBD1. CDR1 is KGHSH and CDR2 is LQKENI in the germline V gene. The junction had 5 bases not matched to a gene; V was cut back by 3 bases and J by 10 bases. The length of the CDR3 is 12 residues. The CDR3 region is CASSPDRAIAFF. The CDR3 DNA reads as TGTGCCAGCTCACCCGACAGGGCTATAGCTTTCTTT.

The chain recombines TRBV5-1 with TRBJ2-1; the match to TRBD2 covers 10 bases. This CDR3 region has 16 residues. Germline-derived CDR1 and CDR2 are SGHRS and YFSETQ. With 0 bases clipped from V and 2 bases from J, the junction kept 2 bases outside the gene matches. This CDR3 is CASSLALAGAYNEQFF. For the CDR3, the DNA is TGCGCCAGCAGCTTGGCCCTAGCGGGAGCCTACAATGAGCAGTTCTTC.

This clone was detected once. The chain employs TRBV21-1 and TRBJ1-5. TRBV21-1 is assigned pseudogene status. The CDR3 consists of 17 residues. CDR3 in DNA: TGTGCCAGCAGCAAAATATCAGGGAGGGGGAGCAATCAGCCCCAGCATTTT. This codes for CASSKISGRGSNQPQHF.

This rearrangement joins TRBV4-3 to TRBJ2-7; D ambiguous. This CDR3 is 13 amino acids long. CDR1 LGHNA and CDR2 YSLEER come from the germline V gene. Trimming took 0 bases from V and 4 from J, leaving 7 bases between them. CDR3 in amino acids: CASSQDLGYEQYF. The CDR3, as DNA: TGCGCCAGCAGCCAAGATCTCGGTTACGAGCAGTACTTC.

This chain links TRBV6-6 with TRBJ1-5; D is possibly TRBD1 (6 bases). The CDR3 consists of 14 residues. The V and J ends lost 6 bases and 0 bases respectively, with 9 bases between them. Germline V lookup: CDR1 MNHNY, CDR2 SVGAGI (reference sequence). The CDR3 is CASRDSYSNQPQHF. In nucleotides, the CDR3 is TGTGCCAGCAGGGACAGTTATAGCAATCAGCCCCAGCATTTT.

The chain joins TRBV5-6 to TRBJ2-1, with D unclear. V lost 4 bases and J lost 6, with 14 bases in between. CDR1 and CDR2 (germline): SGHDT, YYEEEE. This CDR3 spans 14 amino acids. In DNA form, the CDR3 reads TGTGCCAGCAGCGTGGAAAGAGCGTCCAATGAGCAGTTCTTC. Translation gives CASSVERASNEQFF.

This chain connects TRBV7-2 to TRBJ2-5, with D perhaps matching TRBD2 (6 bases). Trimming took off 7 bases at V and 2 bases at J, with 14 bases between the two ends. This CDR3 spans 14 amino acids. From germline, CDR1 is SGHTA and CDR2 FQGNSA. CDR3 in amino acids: CASKPNAGQETQYF. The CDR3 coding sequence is TGTGCCAGCAAGCCCAACGCGGGACAAGAGACCCAGTACTTC.

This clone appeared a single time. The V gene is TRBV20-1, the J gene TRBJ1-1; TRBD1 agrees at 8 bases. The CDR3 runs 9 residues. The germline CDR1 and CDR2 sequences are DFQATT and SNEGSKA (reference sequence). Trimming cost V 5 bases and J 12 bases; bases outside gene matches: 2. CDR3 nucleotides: TGCAGTGCTCGGGACAGGTCTTTCTTT. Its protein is CSARDRSFF.